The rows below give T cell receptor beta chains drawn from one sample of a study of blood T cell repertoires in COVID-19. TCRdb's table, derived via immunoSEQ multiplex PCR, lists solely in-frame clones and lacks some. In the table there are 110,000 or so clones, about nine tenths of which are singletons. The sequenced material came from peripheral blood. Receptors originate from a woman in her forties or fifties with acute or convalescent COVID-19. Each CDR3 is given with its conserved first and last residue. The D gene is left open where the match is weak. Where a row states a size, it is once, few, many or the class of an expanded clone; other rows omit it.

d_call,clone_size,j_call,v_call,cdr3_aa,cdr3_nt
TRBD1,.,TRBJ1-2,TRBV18,CASSPAGQGYTF,TGTGCCAGCTCACCCGCGGGACAGGGCTACACCTTC
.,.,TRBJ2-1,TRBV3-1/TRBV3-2,CASSHRHNEQFF,TGTGCCAGCAGCCATCGTCACAATGAGCAGTTCTTC
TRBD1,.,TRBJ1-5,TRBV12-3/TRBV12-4,CASSGTDQPQHF,TGTGCCAGCAGTGGGACAGATCAGCCCCAGCATTTT
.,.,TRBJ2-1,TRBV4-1,CASKGRNEQFF,TGCGCCAGCAAGGGGCGCAATGAGCAGTTCTTC
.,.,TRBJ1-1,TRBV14,CASSPLLNTEAFF,TGTGCCAGCAGCCCCCTACTAAACACTGAAGCTTTCTTT
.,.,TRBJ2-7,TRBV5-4,CASSVDGAGKRNEQYF,TGTGCCAGCAGCGTCGACGGGGCGGGAAAGAGGAACGAGCAGTACTTC
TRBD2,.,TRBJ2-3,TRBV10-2,CASSELASTDTQYF,TGCGCCAGCAGTGAACTAGCGAGCACAGATACGCAGTATTTT
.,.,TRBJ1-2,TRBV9,CASSVHPSGGYTF,TGTGCCAGCAGCGTACACCCTTCGGGTGGCTACACCTTC
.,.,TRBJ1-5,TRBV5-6,CASSLGVGQPQHF,TGTGCCAGCAGCTTGGGGGTCGGGCAGCCCCAGCATTTT
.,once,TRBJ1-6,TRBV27,CASSLLSGGLRSPLHF,TGTGCCAGCAGTTTATTATCTGGGGGCCTACGTTCACCCCTCCACTTT
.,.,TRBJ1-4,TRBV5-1,CASSQGGANEKLFF,TGCGCCAGCAGCCAAGGGGGAGCTAATGAAAAACTGTTTTTT
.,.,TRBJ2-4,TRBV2,CASSEVGAAKNIQYF,TGTGCCAGCAGTGAGGTGGGAGCGGCCAAAAACATTCAGTACTTC
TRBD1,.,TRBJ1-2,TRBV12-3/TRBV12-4,CASSMTGGWGYTF,TGTGCCAGCAGTATGACAGGGGGTTGGGGCTACACCTTC
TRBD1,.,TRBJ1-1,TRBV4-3,CASSQDGTGAWGTEAFF,TGCGCCAGCAGCCAAGATGGGACAGGGGCCTGGGGGACTGAAGCTTTCTTT
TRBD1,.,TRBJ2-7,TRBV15,CATSRDGDRAGEQYF,TGTGCCACCAGCAGAGATGGGGACAGGGCCGGGGAGCAGTACTTC
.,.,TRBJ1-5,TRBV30,CAWSVSRHSNQPQHF,TGTGCCTGGAGTGTAAGCCGCCATAGCAATCAGCCCCAGCATTTT
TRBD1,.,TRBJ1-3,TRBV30,CAWSRDSLSGNTIYF,TGTGCCTGGAGCAGGGACAGCCTCTCTGGAAACACCATATATTTT
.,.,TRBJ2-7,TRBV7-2,CASSRRVAPGPYEQYF,TGTGCCAGCAGCCGGAGGGTGGCCCCCGGACCCTACGAGCAGTACTTC
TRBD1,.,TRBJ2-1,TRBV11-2,CASSRDRGYEQFF,TGTGCCAGCAGCCGGGACAGGGGGTATGAGCAGTTCTTC
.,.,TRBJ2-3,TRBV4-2,CASSQGVGLRGSDTQYF,TGTGCCAGCAGCCAAGGCGTGGGCCTCAGGGGATCAGATACGCAGTATTTT
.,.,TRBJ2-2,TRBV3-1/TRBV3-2,CASSQDVQGPGELFF,TGTGCCAGCAGCCAAGATGTCCAGGGCCCCGGGGAGCTGTTTTTT
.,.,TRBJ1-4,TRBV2,CASFPVSSNEKLFF,TGTGCCAGCTTCCCAGTCTCCTCTAATGAAAAACTGTTTTTT
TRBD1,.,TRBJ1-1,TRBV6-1,CASSAYRTGRNTEAFF,TGTGCCAGCAGTGCCTATCGGACAGGGAGAAACACTGAAGCTTTCTTT
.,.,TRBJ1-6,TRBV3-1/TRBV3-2,CASSLGHINSPLHF,TGTGCCAGCAGCCTCGGACATATTAATTCACCCCTCCACTTT
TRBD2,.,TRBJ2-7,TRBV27,CASSLSSRGLAGGRPYEQYF,TGTGCCAGCAGTTTATCGTCGAGGGGACTAGCGGGAGGGAGGCCCTACGAGCAGTACTTC
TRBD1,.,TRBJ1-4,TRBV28,CASSFPPGQGVTNEKLFF,TGTGCCAGCAGTTTCCCACCGGGACAGGGTGTTACTAATGAAAAACTGTTTTTT
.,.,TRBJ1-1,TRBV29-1,CSVELYREAFF,TGCAGCGTTGAGCTGTACAGGGAAGCTTTCTTT
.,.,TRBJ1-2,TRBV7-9,CASIEQAAVDYGYTF,TGTGCCAGCATCGAACAGGCTGCGGTAGACTATGGCTACACCTTC
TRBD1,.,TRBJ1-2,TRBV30,CAWSTGQGAGGYTF,TGTGCCTGGAGTACAGGACAGGGGGCGGGAGGCTACACCTTC
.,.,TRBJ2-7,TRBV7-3,CASSLKARGYEQYF,TGTGCCAGCAGCTTAAAAGCGCGCGGGTACGAGCAGTACTTC
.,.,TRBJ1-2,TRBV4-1,CASSSQGDSGYTF,TGCGCCAGCAGCTCGCAGGGCGATAGTGGCTACACCTTC
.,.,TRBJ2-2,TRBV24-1,CATSDLGTWDTGELFF,TGTGCCACCAGTGATTTGGGGACATGGGACACCGGGGAGCTGTTTTTT
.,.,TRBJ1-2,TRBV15,CATSRDRGNYGYTF,TGTGCCACCAGCAGAGATCGGGGAAACTATGGCTACACCTTC
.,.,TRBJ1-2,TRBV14,CASSQDQEGGYYGYTF,TGTGCCAGCAGCCAAGATCAAGAGGGCGGATACTATGGCTACACCTTC
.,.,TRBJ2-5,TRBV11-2,CASSLGAKETQYF,TGTGCCAGCAGCTTAGGGGCAAAAGAGACCCAGTACTTC
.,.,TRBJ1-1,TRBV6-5,CASSYSSFNTEAFF,TGTGCCAGCAGTTACTCGAGTTTTAACACTGAAGCTTTCTTT
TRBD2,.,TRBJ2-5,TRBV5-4,CASKPRGDRVGTQYF,TGTGCCAGCAAACCACGGGGGGACCGGGTGGGGACCCAGTACTTC
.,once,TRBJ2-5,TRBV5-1,CASSLYSGSQETQYF,TGCGCCAGCAGCTTGTATTCGGGATCTCAAGAGACCCAGTACTTC
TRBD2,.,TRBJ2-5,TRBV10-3,CAISVAGVETQYF,TGTGCCATCAGTGTTGCGGGAGTGGAGACCCAGTACTTC
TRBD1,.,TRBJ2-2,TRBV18,CASSPQGANTGELFF,TGTGCCAGCTCACCACAGGGGGCAAACACCGGGGAGCTGTTTTTT
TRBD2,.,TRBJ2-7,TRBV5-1,CARSAGGGGGEQYF,TGCGCCCGCAGCGCCGGCGGGGGGGGCGGCGAGCAGTACTTC
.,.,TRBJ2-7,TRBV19,CASSTAGGYEQYF,TGTGCCAGTAGTACGGCAGGGGGGTACGAGCAGTACTTC
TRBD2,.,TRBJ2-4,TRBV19,CASSVGTSGIAKNIQYF,TGTGCCAGTAGTGTGGGGACTAGCGGAATAGCCAAAAACATTCAGTACTTC
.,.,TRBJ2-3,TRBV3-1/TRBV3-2,CASEEGGYTGHVNTQYF,TGTGCCAGCGAGGAGGGTGGGTATACGGGGCACGTTAATACGCAGTATTTT
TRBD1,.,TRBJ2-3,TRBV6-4,CASSDSGQGAHTQYF,TGTGCCAGCAGTGACTCTGGACAGGGGGCACATACGCAGTATTTT
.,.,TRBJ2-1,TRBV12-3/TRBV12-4,CASSPGDEQFF,TGTGCCAGCAGCCCCGGAGATGAGCAGTTCTTC
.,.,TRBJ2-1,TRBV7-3,CASSLGLSSASYNEQFF,TGTGCCAGCAGCCTAGGCCTCTCTAGCGCCTCCTACAATGAGCAGTTCTTC